The source of this T cell receptor (beta chain) is a study of T cell responses to AZD1222 COVID-19 vaccine. Libraries were prepared by immunoSEQ multiplex PCR; TCRdb keeps only in-frame clonotypes and omits some of them. This table holds 120,000 to 150,000 clones, around 84% found once. The CDR3 spans 18 residues. The V gene's germline CDR1 is MNHEY and CDR2 SVGEGT. The junction had 10 bases not matched to a gene; V was cut back by 0 bases and J by 4 bases. The material sequenced was peripheral blood, taken 28 days after the second AZD1222 dose. V is TRBV6-2 or TRBV6-3 and J is TRBJ2-4; 9 bases map to TRBD2. This sequence originates from an adult who received the AZD1222 COVID-19 vaccine. Here the CDR3 reads CASSYSTAGGLLKNIQYF. For the CDR3, the DNA is TGTGCCAGCAGTTACTCTACGGCGGGGGGGCTCCTTAAAAACATTCAGTACTTC.